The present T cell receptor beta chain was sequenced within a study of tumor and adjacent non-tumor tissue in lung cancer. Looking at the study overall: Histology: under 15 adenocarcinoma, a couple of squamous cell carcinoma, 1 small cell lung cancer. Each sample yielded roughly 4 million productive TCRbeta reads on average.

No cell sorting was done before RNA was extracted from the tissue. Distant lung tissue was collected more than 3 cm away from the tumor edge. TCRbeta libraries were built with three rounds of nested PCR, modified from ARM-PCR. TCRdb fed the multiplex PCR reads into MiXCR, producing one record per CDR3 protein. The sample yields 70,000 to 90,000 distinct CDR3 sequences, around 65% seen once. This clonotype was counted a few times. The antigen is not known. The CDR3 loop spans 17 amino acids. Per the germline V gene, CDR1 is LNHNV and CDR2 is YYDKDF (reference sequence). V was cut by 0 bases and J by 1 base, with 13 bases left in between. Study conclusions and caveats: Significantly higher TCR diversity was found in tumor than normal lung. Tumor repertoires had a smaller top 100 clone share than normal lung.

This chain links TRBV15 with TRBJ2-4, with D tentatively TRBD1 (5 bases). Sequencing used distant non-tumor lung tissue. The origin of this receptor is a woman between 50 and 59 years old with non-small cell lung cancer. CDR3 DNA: TGTGCCACCAGCAGAGATCCAGGGCTAGTTGCCAAAAACATTCAGTACTTC. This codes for CATSRDPGLVAKNIQYF.